This T cell receptor (beta chain) stems from a study of OX40 agonist ivuxolimab in advanced cancers. The CDR3 spans 13 residues. Trimming left V 1 base short and J 4 bases short, with 6 bases between. Germline V lookup: CDR1 LGHNA, CDR2 YSLEER. Study outcomes and limitations: The 0.1-3.0 mg/kg partial responders had among the lowest clonal expansion.

The data were produced by immunoSEQ multiplex PCR, yet TCRdb's version contains in-frame clones alone and is incomplete. The data contain over 50,000 clones, roughly 90% of them singletons. In regard to this clone: As yet, its antigen is unknown.

The V gene is TRBV4-3, the J gene TRBJ2-3, with D unresolved. This sample comprised CD4+ or CD8+ T cells sorted from blood, obtained in a trial of the OX40 agonist ivuxolimab. This clonotype originated in an adult with an advanced solid tumor such as melanoma, head and neck, liver or kidney cancer. The CDR3 loop reads CASSQVEADTQYF. CDR3 sequence (DNA): TGCGCCAGCAGCCAAGTAGAGGCAGATACGCAGTATTTT.